Detailed here is one T cell receptor (beta chain). No cognate antigen has been identified for it. Per-base qualities were not stored, and no clone one base away is much larger. The CDR3 regions of human TCRbeta chains were subjected to immunosequencing. In the authors' own workflow: TCRs in the repertoires were matched against a reference library of SARS-CoV-2-specific TCRs that had been generated with the MIRA antigen-specificity platform. Breadth was defined as the fraction of unique TCRs that were SARS-CoV-2-associated. Depth was defined as the fraction of total T cells that were SARS-CoV-2-associated. Using the MIRA data, every spike-specific TCR was mapped to the spike region that the TCR reacted to and assigned to either a CD4 or a CD8 class. Log10-transformed breadth and depth values were compared by one-way ANOVA with Sidak's multiple comparisons tests. Drawn from immuneACCESS, this table holds only the in-frame rearrangements with V and J called that TCRdb kept. Clones are partly lost; checked studies trace under half to an unresolved V gene and leave the rest unexplained. The V and J calls and the clone size are those of that table, but D and trimming were determined from the DNA. This sample lists roughly 150,000 clones; 80% to 90% were detected once. In total, the top ten clones hold 6.5% to 8.5% of the sample.

The time point label for this specimen denotes: baseline before first vaccination. Samples from vaccinated people were obtained from the UK trials COV001 and COV002, which included a single-blind randomized controlled phase 2/3 trial of AZD1222 (ChAdOx1 nCoV-19) in healthy adults. For TCRbeta chain sequencing, PBMC samples were collected from trial participants at day 0 and at day 28 after the second dose. The entry originates in a study of T cell responses to AZD1222 COVID-19 vaccine (dated by TCRdb to the early 2020s). Study-wide context: AZD1222 recipients whose second dose came at about 4 weeks and those whose second dose came at about 12 weeks were combined into one group, since spike-specific TCR depth and breadth did not differ between the two schedules. TCR sequencing covered roughly 230 trial participants: around 210 given two doses of AZD1222 and about 26 given two doses of MenACWY control vaccine. Trial participants were enrolled by age into 18-55, 56-69 and 70-plus year subgroups, with about 150, 28 and 57 TCR-sequenced participants respectively. The paper as a whole reports these results and caveats: Reportedly, close to half of the unique spike-specific TCRs recognized epitopes lying outside the regions that are mutated in the B.1.351 and B.1.1.7 variants. Most participants were white British and females outnumbered males, and the authors suggested that clonal diversity may have been underestimated. In the small 56-69-year group, the increase in depth fell short of significance, most likely because of low power. After two AZD1222 doses, both the breadth and the depth of spike-specific TCRs were significantly higher than at day 0 and than in MenACWY recipients. Because no day 14 peak-response samples were available, repertoires were characterized only after the peak T cell response. Vaccine-associated CD4 TCRs spanned the whole spike protein, with dominant responses in regions 160-218 and 743-854. Conclusions about previously exposed vaccinees are limited, since just five to seven AZD1222 recipients were seropositive for SARS-CoV-2 at baseline.

The CDR3 starts with the cysteine, ends with the phenylalanine, and has 13 residues. Only CDR3 DNA remains: 39 bases, in frame from the first base. Relative to germline, V is 6 bases shorter and J is 4 bases shorter, with 15 bases between their ends. The germline V gene supplies CDR1 SQVTM and CDR2 ANQGSEA. The chain joins TRBV29-1 to TRBJ1-1; the D gene is possibly TRBD1, with 5 bases matching. The receptor's source is an adult in good health. Sequencing used peripheral blood, obtained on day 0 of AZD1222 vaccination. CDR3 reads: CSVLQGLATEAFF. The nucleotide sequence is given as TGCAGCGTCCTCCAGGGACTCGCCACTGAAGCTTTCTTT.